The 20 T cell receptor beta chains listed next were all sequenced from one sample in a study of blood T cell repertoires in COVID-19. Here immunoSEQ multiplex PCR was the method, and the copy in TCRdb shows in-frame clones only, minus some. The repertoire holds about 200,000 clones, with over 60% as singletons. The material sequenced was peripheral blood. The receptors come from a woman aged 65 to 85 with acute or convalescent COVID-19.

CDR3 bases: TGTGCCAGCAGTCCTTTCTCGGGGACAGCCTACGAGCAGTACTTC. It is translated as CASSPFSGTAYEQYF. The chain links TRBV27 to TRBJ2-7, with 7 bases matching TRBD1. The junction had 9 bases not matched to a gene; V was cut back by 5 bases and J by 2 bases. CDR3 length equals 15 residues. The germline CDR1 and CDR2 sequences are MNHEY and SMNVEV (reference sequence).

The chain uses TRBV18 and TRBJ2-3, with TRBD2 as a possible D gene (5 bases). Germline CDR1 reads KGHSH; CDR2 reads LQKENI. CDR3 size: 14 residues. The V end lost 6 bases, the J end lost 0 bases, and 10 bases lay between the germline ends. CDR3 loop: CASSSRLSTDTQYF. CDR3 bases: TGTGCCAGCTCTTCCAGACTAAGCACAGATACGCAGTATTTT.

V is TRBV13 and J is TRBJ1-1, with D unresolved. Germline lookup yields CDR1 PRHDT and CDR2 FYEKMQ (reference sequence). V was pared by 0 bases and J by 4 bases, with 9 bases between. The CDR3 is 14 residues long. The CDR3 spells CASSLGPVATEAFF. CDR3 nucleotide sequence: TGTGCCAGCAGCTTAGGGCCTGTGGCCACTGAAGCTTTCTTT.

J is TRBJ2-1 and V is TRBV7-2; 10 bases match TRBD2. V was clipped by 1 base and J by 2 bases; unmatched bases: 2. This CDR3 spans 16 amino acids. CDR1 is SGHTA, CDR2 FQGNSA, per germline. This CDR3 is CASSLGLAGAYNEQFF. CDR3 nucleotide sequence: TGTGCCAGCAGCTTAGGCCTAGCGGGAGCCTACAATGAGCAGTTCTTC.

This chain uses TRBV5-4 with TRBJ1-2, with D tentatively TRBD1 (5 bases). This CDR3 has 14 residues. With 1 base removed from V and 2 bases from J, the gap between germline ends came to 9 bases. Germline CDR1 and CDR2: SGHNT and YYREEE (reference sequence). The CDR3 region is CASSLNRGNYGYTF. CDR3 DNA: TGTGCCAGCAGCTTGAACCGGGGGAACTATGGCTACACCTTC.

CDR3 amino acids: CASSLVTPTNTEAFF. The CDR3 nucleotides are TGCGCCAGCAGCTTGGTGACACCAACGAACACTGAAGCTTTCTTT. The chain uses TRBV5-1 and TRBJ1-1, with D hard to call. Germline V lookup: CDR1 SGHRS, CDR2 YFSETQ. This CDR3 has 15 residues. Between the trimmed V and J ends, which lost 0 bases and 1 base, there was a span of 10 bases.

V is TRBV10-3 and J is TRBJ2-1, with D possibly being TRBD2 (5 bases). The V end lost 8 bases, the J end lost 0 bases, and 11 bases lay between the germline ends. Germline loops: CDR1 ENHRY, CDR2 SYGVKD. There are 14 residues in the CDR3. This chain's CDR3 is CAIGLYSSYNEQFF. The DNA of the CDR3 is TGTGCCATCGGACTCTACAGCTCCTACAATGAGCAGTTCTTC.

This clone was counted between two and nine times. The CDR3 protein is CASSRNRGSDTEAFF. The CDR3 nucleotides read TGTGCCAGCTCAAGAAACAGGGGGAGCGACACTGAAGCTTTCTTT. The J gene is TRBJ1-1, the V gene TRBV18; 8 positions match TRBD1. CDR3 size: 15 residues. The ends lost 5 bases at V and 3 bases at J; junction bases unmatched: 8. Germline CDR1 reads KGHSH; CDR2 reads LQKENI.

The V gene is TRBV6-5, the J gene TRBJ2-2; D may be TRBD2 (6 bases). The CDR3 spans 14 residues. Per the germline V gene, CDR1 is MNHEY and CDR2 is SVGAGI. V was trimmed by 6 bases and J by 4 bases, leaving 12 bases between them. CDR3: CASRPSATTGELFF. The CDR3 coding sequence is TGTGCCAGCAGGCCTAGCGCCACCACCGGGGAGCTGTTTTTT.

The CDR3 is CASSLSGTRQFF. Written as DNA, the CDR3 is TGTGCCAGCAGTCTAAGCGGGACTCGGCAGTTCTTC. This chain uses TRBV6-5 with TRBJ2-1; 7 nucleotides align to TRBD2. V shed 5 bases, J shed 12 bases, and the junction held 7 bases outside the gene matches. This CDR3 region has 12 residues. The germline V gene has CDR1 MNHEY and CDR2 SVGAGI.

The V gene is TRBV5-1, the J gene TRBJ1-2; 11 bases are a match to TRBD1. The CDR3 consists of 15 residues. The germline V gene has CDR1 SGHRS and CDR2 YFSETQ. Losses at the gene ends were 4 bases for V and 7 bases for J; bases not matched to a gene: 9. CDR3 sequence: CASSTRTGGAGGYTF. CDR3 coding DNA: TGCGCCAGCAGCACCAGGACAGGGGGCGCGGGTGGCTACACCTTC.

The rearrangement links TRBV3-1 (or the pseudogene TRBV3-2) to TRBJ2-5; D perhaps matches TRBD2 (5 bases). V dropped 1 base and J dropped 5 bases, with 8 bases sitting between them. CDR1 and CDR2 from the germline V gene are LGHDT and YNNKEL (reference sequence). This CDR3 comprises 13 residues. The CDR3 DNA reads TGTGCCAGCAGCCAAGCTAGGGAGGAGACCCAGTACTTC. It is translated as CASSQAREETQYF.

V gene TRBV19 combines with J gene TRBJ2-3; a possible D gene is TRBD2 (5 bases). The CDR3 is made up of 14 amino acids. Trimming took 1 base from V and 1 from J, leaving 6 bases between them. In germline, CDR1 is LNHDA, CDR2 SQIVND (reference sequence). In DNA, the CDR3 is TGTGCCAGTAGTATAGGGGGAGGCACAGATACGCAGTATTTT. Residues: CASSIGGGTDTQYF.

The V call is TRBV19, the J call TRBJ1-1; D remains ambiguous. The CDR3 length is 13 residues. Trimming took off 7 bases at V and 4 bases at J, with 13 bases between the two ends. Germline V gene lookup returns CDR1 LNHDA and CDR2 SQIVND (reference sequence). CDR3 sequence (DNA): TGTGCCAGTAACACGGGTATTGGCACTGAAGCTTTCTTT. Its protein is CASNTGIGTEAFF.

The gene calls are TRBV3-1 (or the pseudogene TRBV3-2) and TRBJ2-7; possible D gene TRBD2, 5 bases. This CDR3 has 14 residues. With 4 bases removed from V and 6 bases from J, the gap between germline ends came to 16 bases. Germline CDR1 and CDR2: LGHDT and YNNKEL (reference sequence). CDR3 in amino acids: CASSPVYGSSEQYF. The CDR3 bases are TGTGCCAGCAGCCCTGTATATGGGAGCTCCGAGCAGTACTTC.

The V and J genes are TRBV15 and TRBJ2-2; unclear D gene. Germline V gene lookup returns CDR1 LNHNV and CDR2 YYDKDF (reference sequence). Trimming stripped 4 bases from V and 4 bases from J, with 10 bases between. This CDR3 has 14 amino acids. This chain's CDR3 is CATSIGSGTGELFF. Written as DNA, the CDR3 is TGTGCCACCAGCATCGGGTCGGGCACCGGGGAGCTGTTTTTT.

This rearrangement joins TRBV27 to TRBJ2-7; TRBD1 might be the D (6 bases). Trimming took 3 bases from V and 2 from J, leaving 8 bases between them. Germline lookup yields CDR1 MNHEY and CDR2 SMNVEV (reference sequence). The CDR3 consists of 13 residues. CDR3 sequence reads: CASSFRGTYEQYF. As DNA, the CDR3 is TGTGCCAGCAGTTTCAGGGGCACCTACGAGCAGTACTTC.

This clone was counted once. V usage is TRBV5-1 and J usage is TRBJ1-2, with TRBD1 matching 12 bases. The germline CDR1 and CDR2 sequences are SGHRS and YFSETQ. The ends lost 4 bases at V and 5 bases at J; junction bases unmatched: 9. CDR3 length: 16 residues. The CDR3 bases are TGCGCCAGCAGCGCGGGAAAGGGACAGGGGGCTTATGGCTACACCTTC. Its protein product is CASSAGKGQGAYGYTF. Full variable domain (remainder filled in from reference TRBV5-1 and TRBJ1-2): KAGVTQTPRYLIKTRGQQVTLSCSPISGHRSVSWYQQTPGQGLQFLFEYFSETQRNKGNFPGRFSGRQFSNSRSEMNVSTLELGDSALYLCASSAGKGQGAYGYTFGSGTRLTVV.

The V and J genes are TRBV4-1 and TRBJ2-1; D gene ambiguous. Germline-derived CDR1 and CDR2 are MGHRA and YSYEKL. The CDR3 length is 13 residues. The V end lost 1 base, the J end lost 15 bases, and 16 bases lay between the germline ends. The CDR3 region has the DNA TGCGCCAGCAGCCAAGTGGGTGGTAGCCCCGGGTTCTTC. It codes for CASSQVGGSPGFF.

V is TRBV7-9 and J is TRBJ2-3; 8 bases align to TRBD1. CDR3 size: 15 residues. Looked up from germline, CDR1 is SEHNR and CDR2 is FQNEAQ (reference sequence). J lost 3 bases, V lost 10 bases, and 12 bases had no gene match. CDR3 sequence: CAIPYRGLATDTQYF. In DNA, the CDR3 is TGTGCCATCCCCTACAGGGGGTTGGCGACAGATACGCAGTATTTT.